Following are 9 T cell receptor beta chains from one sample sequenced in a study of cytomegalovirus exposure and HLA in healthy donors. Amplification used 60 Vbeta primers and 13 Jbeta primers. Assay: immunoSEQ multiplex PCR; the TCRdb copy retains only in-frame clones and omits some. The data show 150,000 or so clones, approximately 80% seen once. The specimen was PBMCs. These TCRs come from a woman aged 50 to 65 in good health and CMV-seropositive.

This chain uses TRBV2 with TRBJ1-5, with a weak D call TRBD1 (5 bases). The CDR3 length is 15 residues. V was shortened by 2 bases and J by 7 bases, with 15 bases between the two germline ends. Germline loops: CDR1 SNHLY, CDR2 FYNNEI. CDR3 region: CASSEIFGGRQPQHF. DNA of the CDR3: TGTGCCAGCAGTGAAATTTTCGGGGGGAGGCAGCCCCAGCATTTT.

This clone appeared a few times. The chain links TRBV7-8 to TRBJ2-7; 11 bases align to TRBD2. The length of the CDR3 is 17 residues. Germline V gene lookup returns CDR1 SGHVS and CDR2 FQNEAQ. Germline trimming cut 2 bases from V and 5 bases from J; bases unmatched to any gene: 11. The CDR3 bases are TGTGCCAGCAGCTTACTTAGCGGGGGGGCGTCTAAAAACGAGCAGTACTTC. This encodes CASSLLSGGASKNEQYF.

Worth noting for this clone: Mismatch with germline at one junction end may stem from a read error. The V and J genes are TRBV7-7 and TRBJ2-7, with D perhaps matching TRBD2 (5 bases). In germline, CDR1 is SSHAT, CDR2 FNYEAQ (reference sequence). The CDR3 is made up of 16 amino acids. For the CDR3, the DNA is TGTGCTAGCAGCTTAGGGAGAGGGCCGATCCCCTACGAGCAGTACTTC. Translated, it gives CASSLGRGPIPYEQYF.

The J gene is TRBJ1-1, the V gene TRBV7-3; D is unclear. Per the germline V gene, CDR1 is SGHTA and CDR2 is FQGTGA. The CDR3 is made up of 13 amino acids. V lost 6 bases and J 2 bases, leaving 10 bases between the germline ends. The CDR3 DNA reads as TGTGCCAGCAGTTTCCGGAGAAACACTGAAGCTTTCTTT. As protein: CASSFRRNTEAFF.

The chain is built from TRBV28 and TRBJ2-7; 8 bases agree with TRBD1. Germline assignment: CDR1 MDHEN and CDR2 SYDVKM. With 6 bases clipped from V and 3 bases from J, the junction kept 4 bases outside the gene matches. The CDR3 loop spans 13 amino acids. CDR3 DNA: TGTGCCAGCAGACCGGGACAGGACTACGAGCAGTACTTC. This encodes CASRPGQDYEQYF.

The gene calls are TRBV28 and TRBJ1-2; TRBD1 matches 8 bases. Germline V gives CDR1 MDHEN, CDR2 SYDVKM. CDR3 length equals 17 residues. Trimming took 5 bases from V and 4 from J; bases not matched to a gene: 15. The CDR3 spells CASSLGQGLFRSYGYTF. The CDR3 DNA follows: TGTGCCAGCAGTCTCGGACAGGGTTTGTTTCGTAGCTATGGCTACACCTTC.

A remark on this clone: Other DNA sequences of this sample code for an identical CDR3. The gene calls are TRBV5-4 and TRBJ2-3; 9 positions match TRBD2. V lost 2 bases, J lost 4 bases, and 5 bases stayed unmatched. CDR3 length equals 15 residues. Germline V lookup: CDR1 SGHNT, CDR2 YYREEE (reference sequence). In DNA, the CDR3 is TGTGCCAGCAGCTTAGCGGGGGGCCCTCCAGATACGCAGTATTTT. Translation gives CASSLAGGPPDTQYF.

The chain is built from TRBV7-6 and TRBJ2-1; possible D gene TRBD2, 5 bases. The V and J ends lost 5 bases and 2 bases respectively, with 13 bases between them. Per the germline V gene, CDR1 is SGHVS and CDR2 is FNYEAQ. This CDR3 spans 15 amino acids. The CDR3 DNA is TGTGCCAGCAGCGAGACTAACGGCCCCTACAATGAGCAGTTCTTC. It specifies CASSETNGPYNEQFF.

The J gene is TRBJ2-5, the V gene TRBV13, with D maybe TRBD1 (6 bases). CDR1 is PRHDT and CDR2 is FYEKMQ in the germline V gene (reference sequence). V was cut by 4 bases and J by 7 bases, with 22 bases left in between. This CDR3 has 16 amino acids. DNA of the CDR3: TGTGCCAGCAGCTCCCCCAGACAGGACCCTTTGGGGACCCAGTACTTC. Translating it yields CASSSPRQDPLGTQYF.